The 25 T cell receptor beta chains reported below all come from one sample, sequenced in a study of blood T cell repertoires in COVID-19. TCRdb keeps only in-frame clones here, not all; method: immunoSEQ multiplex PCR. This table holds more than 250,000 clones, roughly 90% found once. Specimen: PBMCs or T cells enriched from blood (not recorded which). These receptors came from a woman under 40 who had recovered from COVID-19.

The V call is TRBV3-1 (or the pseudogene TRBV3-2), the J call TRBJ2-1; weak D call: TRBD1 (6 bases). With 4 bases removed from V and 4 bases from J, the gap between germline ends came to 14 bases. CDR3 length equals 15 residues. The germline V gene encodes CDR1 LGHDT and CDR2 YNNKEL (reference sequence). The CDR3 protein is CASSPHRVQYNEQFF. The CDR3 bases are TGTGCCAGCAGCCCCCACAGGGTACAGTACAATGAGCAGTTCTTC.

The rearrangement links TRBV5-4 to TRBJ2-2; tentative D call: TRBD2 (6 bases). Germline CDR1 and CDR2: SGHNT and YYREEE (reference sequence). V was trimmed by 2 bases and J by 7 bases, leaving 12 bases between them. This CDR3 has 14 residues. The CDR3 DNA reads TGTGCCAGCAGCTTTCGAGGGACTGGCGGGGAGCTGTTTTTT. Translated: CASSFRGTGGELFF.

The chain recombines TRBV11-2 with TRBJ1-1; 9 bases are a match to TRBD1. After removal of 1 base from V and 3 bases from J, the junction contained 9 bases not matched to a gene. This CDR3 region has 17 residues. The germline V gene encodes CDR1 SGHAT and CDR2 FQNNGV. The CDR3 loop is CASSLVAQRQGDTEAFF. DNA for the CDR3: TGTGCCAGCAGCTTAGTGGCGCAACGACAGGGGGACACTGAAGCTTTCTTT.

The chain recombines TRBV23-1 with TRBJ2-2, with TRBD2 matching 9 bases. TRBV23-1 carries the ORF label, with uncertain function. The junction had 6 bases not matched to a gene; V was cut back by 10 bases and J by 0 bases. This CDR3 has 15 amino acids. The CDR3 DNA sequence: TGCGCCATCTCAGCGGGAGGCCCGAACACCGGGGAGCTGTTTTTT. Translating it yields CAISAGGPNTGELFF.

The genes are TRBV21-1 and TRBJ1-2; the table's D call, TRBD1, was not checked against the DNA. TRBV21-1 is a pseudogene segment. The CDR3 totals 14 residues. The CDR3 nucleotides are TGTGCCAGCAGCGGGACAGGGACCAACTATGGCTACACCTTC. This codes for CASSGTGTNYGYTF.

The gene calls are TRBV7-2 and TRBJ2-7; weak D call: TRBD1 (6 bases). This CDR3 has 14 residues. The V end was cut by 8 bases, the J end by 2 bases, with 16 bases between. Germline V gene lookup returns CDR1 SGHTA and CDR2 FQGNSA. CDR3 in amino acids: CASALGHDTYEQYF. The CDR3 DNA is TGTGCCAGCGCCTTGGGACACGATACCTACGAGCAGTACTTC.

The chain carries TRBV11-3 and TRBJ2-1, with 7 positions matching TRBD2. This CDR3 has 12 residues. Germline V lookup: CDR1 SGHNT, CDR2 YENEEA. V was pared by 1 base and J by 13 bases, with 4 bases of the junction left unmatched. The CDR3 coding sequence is TGTGCCAGCAGCTTAGCTCGGGAGGCACAGTTCTTC. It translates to CASSLAREAQFF.

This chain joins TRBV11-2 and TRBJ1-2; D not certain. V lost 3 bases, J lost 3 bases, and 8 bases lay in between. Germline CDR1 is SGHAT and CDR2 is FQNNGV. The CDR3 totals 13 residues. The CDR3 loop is CASSFRTDYGYTF. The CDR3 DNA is TGTGCCAGCAGCTTCCGAACAGACTATGGCTACACCTTC.

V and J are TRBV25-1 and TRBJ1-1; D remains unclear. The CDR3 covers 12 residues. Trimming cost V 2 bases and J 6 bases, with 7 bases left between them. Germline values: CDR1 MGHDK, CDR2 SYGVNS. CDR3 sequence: CASSEQRAEAFF. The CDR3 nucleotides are TGTGCCAGCAGTGAACAGCGCGCTGAAGCTTTCTTT.

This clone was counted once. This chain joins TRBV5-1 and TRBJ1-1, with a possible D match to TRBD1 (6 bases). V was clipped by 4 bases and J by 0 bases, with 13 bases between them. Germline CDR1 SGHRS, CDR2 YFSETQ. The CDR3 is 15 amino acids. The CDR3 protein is CASSPWDTMNTEAFF. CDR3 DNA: TGCGCCAGCAGCCCCTGGGACACCATGAACACTGAAGCTTTCTTT.

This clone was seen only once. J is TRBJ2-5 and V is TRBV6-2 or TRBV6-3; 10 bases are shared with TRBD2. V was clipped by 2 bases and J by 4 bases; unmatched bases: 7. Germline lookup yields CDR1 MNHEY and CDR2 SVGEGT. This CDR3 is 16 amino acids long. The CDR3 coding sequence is TGTGCCAGCAGTTACCGGCTAGCGGGAGTGGGAGAGACCCAGTACTTC. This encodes CASSYRLAGVGETQYF.

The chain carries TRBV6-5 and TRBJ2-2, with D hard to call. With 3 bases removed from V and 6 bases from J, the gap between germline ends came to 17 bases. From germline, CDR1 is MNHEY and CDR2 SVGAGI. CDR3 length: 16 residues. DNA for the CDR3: TGTGCCAGCAGTTATGAGAATAGTCCGAGGTCCGGGGAGCTGTTTTTT. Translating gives CASSYENSPRSGELFF.

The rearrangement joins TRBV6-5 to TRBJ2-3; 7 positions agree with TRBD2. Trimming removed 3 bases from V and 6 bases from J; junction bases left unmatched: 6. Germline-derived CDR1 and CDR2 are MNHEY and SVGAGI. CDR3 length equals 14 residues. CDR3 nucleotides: TGTGCCAGCAGTTATACGGGGGGAGGCGATACGCAGTATTTT. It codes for CASSYTGGGDTQYF.

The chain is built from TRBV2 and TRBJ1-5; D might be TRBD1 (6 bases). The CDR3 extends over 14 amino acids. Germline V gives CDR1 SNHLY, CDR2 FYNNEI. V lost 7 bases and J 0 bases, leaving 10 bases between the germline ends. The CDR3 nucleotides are TGTGCCAGCACTGGACAGTATAGCAATCAGCCCCAGCATTTT. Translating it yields CASTGQYSNQPQHF.

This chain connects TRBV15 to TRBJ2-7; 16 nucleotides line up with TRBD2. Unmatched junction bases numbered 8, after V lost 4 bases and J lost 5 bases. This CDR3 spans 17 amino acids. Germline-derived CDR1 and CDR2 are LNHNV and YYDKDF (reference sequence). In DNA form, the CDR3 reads TGTGCCACCAGCATTCCCGGGACTAGCGGGGGGGCCAACGAGCAGTACTTC. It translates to CATSIPGTSGGANEQYF. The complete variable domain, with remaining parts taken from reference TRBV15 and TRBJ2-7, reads DAMVIQNPRYQVTQFGKPVTLSCSQTLNHNVMYWYQQKSSQAPKLLFHYYDKDFNNEADTPDNFQSRRPNTSFCFLDIRSPGLGDTAMYLCATSIPGTSGGANEQYFGPGTRLTVT.

The CDR3: CASRLISRRVSSYNEQFF. The CDR3 DNA reads as TGTGCAAGTCGCTTAATTTCGCGCCGGGTTAGCTCCTACAATGAGCAGTTCTTC. The chain has TRBV12-2 and TRBJ2-1; TRBD2 is the table's D call and was not checked against the DNA. TRBV12-2 is assigned pseudogene status. CDR3 length: 18 amino acids.

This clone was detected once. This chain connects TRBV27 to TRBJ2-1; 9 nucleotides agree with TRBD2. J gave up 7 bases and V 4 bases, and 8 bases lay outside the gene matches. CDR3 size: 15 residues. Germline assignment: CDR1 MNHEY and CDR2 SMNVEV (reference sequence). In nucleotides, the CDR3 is TGTGCCAGCAGTTGGGCGACTAGCGGCCGAAATGAGCAGTTCTTC. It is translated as CASSWATSGRNEQFF.

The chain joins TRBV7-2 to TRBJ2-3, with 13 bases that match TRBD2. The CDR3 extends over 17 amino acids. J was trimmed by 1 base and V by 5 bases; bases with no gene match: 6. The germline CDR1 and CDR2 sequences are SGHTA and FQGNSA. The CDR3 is CASSDRLAGGGTDTQYF. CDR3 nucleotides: TGTGCCAGCAGCGACAGACTAGCGGGAGGTGGCACAGATACGCAGTATTTT.

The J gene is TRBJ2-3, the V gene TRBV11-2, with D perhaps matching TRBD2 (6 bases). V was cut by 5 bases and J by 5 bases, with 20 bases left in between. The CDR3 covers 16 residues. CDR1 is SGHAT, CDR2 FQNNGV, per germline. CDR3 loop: CASSQEVSGDIDTQYF. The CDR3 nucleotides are TGTGCCAGCAGCCAAGAGGTGTCGGGAGATATAGATACGCAGTATTTT.

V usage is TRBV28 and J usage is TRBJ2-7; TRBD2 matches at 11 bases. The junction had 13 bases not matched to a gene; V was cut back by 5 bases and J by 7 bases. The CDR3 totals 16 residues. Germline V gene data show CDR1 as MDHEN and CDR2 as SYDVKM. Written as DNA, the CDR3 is TGTGCCAGCAGTCCCCTGCCTCTAGCGGGGGGCCCGGAGCAGTACTTC. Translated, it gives CASSPLPLAGGPEQYF.

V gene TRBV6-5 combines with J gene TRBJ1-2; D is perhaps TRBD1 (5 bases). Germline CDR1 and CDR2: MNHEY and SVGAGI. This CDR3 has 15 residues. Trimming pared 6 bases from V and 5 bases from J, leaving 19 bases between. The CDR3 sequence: CASSRLGGEGYGYTF. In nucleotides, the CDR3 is TGTGCCAGCAGCCGACTCGGGGGAGAGGGGTATGGCTACACCTTC.

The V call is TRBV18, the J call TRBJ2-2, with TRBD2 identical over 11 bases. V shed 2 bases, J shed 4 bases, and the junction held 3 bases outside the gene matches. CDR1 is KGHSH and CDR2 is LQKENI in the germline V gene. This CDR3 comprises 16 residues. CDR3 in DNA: TGTGCCAGCTCACCAACTAGCGGGAGCCCCACCGGGGAGCTGTTTTTT. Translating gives CASSPTSGSPTGELFF.

The CDR3, as DNA: TGCGCCAGCAGCCAACTGGGACTCTCTGGAAACACCATATATTTT. This gives the protein CASSQLGLSGNTIYF. J is TRBJ1-3 and V is TRBV4-3; D might be TRBD1 (5 bases). Trimming left V 2 bases short and J 0 bases short, with 8 bases between. CDR3 length equals 15 residues. Germline values: CDR1 LGHNA, CDR2 YSLEER.

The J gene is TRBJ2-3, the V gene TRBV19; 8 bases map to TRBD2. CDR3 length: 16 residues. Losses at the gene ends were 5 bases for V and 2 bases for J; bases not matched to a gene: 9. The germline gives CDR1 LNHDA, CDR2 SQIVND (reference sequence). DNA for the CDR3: TGTGCCAGTAGTCCCCGAGATAGCGGGGCCACAGATACGCAGTATTTT. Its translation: CASSPRDSGATDTQYF.

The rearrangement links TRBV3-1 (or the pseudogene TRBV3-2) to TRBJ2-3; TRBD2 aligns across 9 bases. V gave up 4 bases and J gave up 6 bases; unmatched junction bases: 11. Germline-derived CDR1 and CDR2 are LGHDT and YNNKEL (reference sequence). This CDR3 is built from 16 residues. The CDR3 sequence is CASSLVLAGAADTQYF. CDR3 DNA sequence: TGTGCCAGCAGCCTCGTACTAGCGGGTGCCGCGGATACGCAGTATTTT.